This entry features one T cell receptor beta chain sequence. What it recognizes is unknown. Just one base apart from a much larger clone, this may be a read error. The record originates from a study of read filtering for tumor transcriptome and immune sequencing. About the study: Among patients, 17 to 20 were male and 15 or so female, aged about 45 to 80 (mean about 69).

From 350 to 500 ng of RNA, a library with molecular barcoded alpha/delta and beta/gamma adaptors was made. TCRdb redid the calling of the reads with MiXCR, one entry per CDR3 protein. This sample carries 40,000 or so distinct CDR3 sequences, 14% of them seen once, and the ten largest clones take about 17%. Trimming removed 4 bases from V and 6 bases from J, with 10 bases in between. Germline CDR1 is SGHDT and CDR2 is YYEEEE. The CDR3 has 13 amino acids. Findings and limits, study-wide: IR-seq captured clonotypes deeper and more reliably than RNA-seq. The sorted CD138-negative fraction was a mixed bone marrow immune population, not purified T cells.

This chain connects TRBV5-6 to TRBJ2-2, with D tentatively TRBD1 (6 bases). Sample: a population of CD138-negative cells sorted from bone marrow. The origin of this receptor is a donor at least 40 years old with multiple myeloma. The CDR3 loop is CASSIGQSGELFF. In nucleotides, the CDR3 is TGTGCCAGCAGCATCGGACAGTCCGGGGAGCTGTTTTTT.